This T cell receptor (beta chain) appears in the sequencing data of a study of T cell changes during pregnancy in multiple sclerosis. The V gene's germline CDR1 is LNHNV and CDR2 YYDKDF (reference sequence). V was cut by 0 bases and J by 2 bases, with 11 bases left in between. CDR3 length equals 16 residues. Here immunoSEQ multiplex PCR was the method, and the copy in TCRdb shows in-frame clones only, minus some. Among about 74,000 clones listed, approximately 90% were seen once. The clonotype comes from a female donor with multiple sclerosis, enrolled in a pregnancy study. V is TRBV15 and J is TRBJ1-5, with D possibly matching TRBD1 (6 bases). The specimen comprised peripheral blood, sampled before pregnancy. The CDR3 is CATSRDRGGRNQPQHF. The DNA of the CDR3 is TGTGCCACCAGCAGAGATAGGGGGGGCCGCAATCAGCCCCAGCATTTT.